The following is a T cell receptor beta chain sequence with its context. Produced via immunoSEQ multiplex PCR; TCRdb's table is partial and in-frame only. The sample has some 140,000 clones, about 92% seen once. This record comes from a study of OX40 agonist ivuxolimab in advanced cancers. About the research overall: One patient with hepatocellular carcinoma and two with cutaneous melanoma, three in all, had partial responses.

Trimming shortened V by 1 base and J by 4 bases, and 7 bases separated the two germline ends. Germline CDR1 reads LNHDA; CDR2 reads SQIVND (reference sequence). The CDR3 has 14 residues. The chain joins TRBV19 to TRBJ2-2; D is perhaps TRBD1 (6 bases). This material consisted of CD4+ or CD8+ T cells sorted from blood, taken in a trial of the OX40 agonist ivuxolimab. The sequence derives from an adult with an advanced solid tumor such as melanoma, head and neck, liver or kidney cancer. CDR3 protein: CASSIGQVTGELFF. CDR3 nucleotide sequence: TGTGCCAGTAGTATAGGACAGGTCACCGGGGAGCTGTTTTTT.